This TCR beta chain was sequenced during a study of shared clonotypes between healthy human individuals. Adult donors, all healthy and HIV-negative, had no recent acute infections or vaccinations. Clones were read by immunoSEQ multiplex PCR, and TCRdb kept only the in-frame ones, dropping some. Seen here are about half a million clones, approximately 84% observed once, and the top ten hold roughly 13%. The sample comprised PBMCs. This TCR was recovered from a woman aged 40-49 years in good health. Some clones in this sample may be carry-over from other donors' samples.

The CDR3 is CASSAISGSGTYEQYF. The CDR3, as DNA: TGTGCCAGCAGCGCGATTAGCGGGAGTGGGACCTACGAGCAGTACTTC. J is TRBJ2-7 and V is TRBV7-8; the match to TRBD2 covers 9 bases. Germline-derived CDR1 and CDR2 are SGHVS and FQNEAQ. V lost 5 bases, J lost 2 bases, and 10 bases stayed unmatched. This CDR3 has 16 amino acids. Together with reference TRBV7-8 and TRBJ2-7, the CDR3 gives the full variable domain: GAGVSQSPRYKVAKRGQDVALRCDPISGHVSLFWYQQALGQGPEFLTYFQNEAQLDKSGLPSDRFFAERPEGSVSTLKIQRTQQEDSAVYLCASSAISGSGTYEQYFGPGTRLTVT.